These 28 T cell receptor beta chains share one sample of origin, sequenced in a study of shared clonotypes between healthy human individuals. The protocol was immunoSEQ multiplex PCR, while the TCRdb copy is restricted to in-frame clones and leaves out a portion. This sample has about 2,500,000 clones, with approximately 94% found just once. The sample was naive CD4+ T cells sorted from blood. As to subset: CD45RA+ positively selected. Source of these receptors: a man aged 18 to 30 in good health.

The chain combines TRBV19 with TRBJ1-1; 11 nucleotides match TRBD1. The CDR3 length is 15 residues. J was trimmed by 3 bases and V by 5 bases; bases with no gene match: 5. Germline V gene sequence: CDR1 LNHDA, CDR2 SQIVND (reference sequence). The CDR3 coding sequence is TGTGCCAGTAGTGCACCGGGACAGGGGGACACTGAAGCTTTCTTT. Translating it yields CASSAPGQGDTEAFF.

The chain has TRBV11-2 and TRBJ2-5; 7 bases fit TRBD2. Per the germline V gene, CDR1 is SGHAT and CDR2 is FQNNGV. The CDR3 contains 15 residues. V trimming: 9 bases; J trimming: 5 bases; junction bases outside the gene matches: 15. The CDR3 nucleotides are TGTGCCAGTTCCCTAGCGGCCCAGAGAGTGGAGACCCAGTACTTC. Translated: CASSLAAQRVETQYF.

This chain uses TRBV7-9 with TRBJ1-1; a weak D match, TRBD1 (5 bases). Germline CDR1 and CDR2: SEHNR and FQNEAQ (reference sequence). The V end lost 6 bases, the J end lost 10 bases, and 15 bases lay between the germline ends. The CDR3 spans 12 residues. Here the CDR3 reads CASRGDYSGAFF. CDR3 coding DNA: TGTGCCAGCAGGGGGGATTACAGTGGAGCTTTCTTT. The complete variable domain, with remaining parts taken from reference TRBV7-9 and TRBJ1-1, reads DTGVSQNPRHKITKRGQNVTFRCDPISEHNRLYWYRQTLGQGPEFLTYFQNEAQLEKSRLLSDRFSAERPKGSFSTLEIQRTEQGDSAMYLCASRGDYSGAFFGQGTRLTVV.

The chain recombines TRBV4-2 with TRBJ2-5; possibly TRBD2 for D (6 bases). Germline CDR1 reads LGHNA; CDR2 reads YNFKEQ. The CDR3 extends over 12 amino acids. V was trimmed by 3 bases and J by 7 bases, leaving 9 bases between them. In DNA form, the CDR3 reads TGTGCCAGCAGCCAGGACGGGGGGACCCAGTACTTC. This translates into CASSQDGGTQYF.

To note about this clone: Distinct nucleotide sequences in the sample also encode this CDR3. V is TRBV19 and J is TRBJ1-5, with D unresolved. Germline V gene lookup returns CDR1 LNHDA and CDR2 SQIVND (reference sequence). Between the trimmed V and J ends, which lost 3 bases and 7 bases, there was a span of 10 bases. The CDR3 loop spans 13 amino acids. The CDR3 sequence: CASSIEGGQPQHF. As DNA, the CDR3 is TGTGCCAGTAGTATTGAAGGAGGCCAGCCCCAGCATTTT.

This clone was observed once. The CDR3 protein is CASSLEGGVLNSPLHF. CDR3 coding DNA: TGCGCCAGCAGCTTGGAGGGAGGTGTGTTGAATTCACCCCTCCACTTT. The chain carries TRBV5-1 and TRBJ1-6; D gene uncertain. CDR3 length: 16 residues. Germline assignment: CDR1 SGHRS and CDR2 YFSETQ. V lost 0 bases to trimming and J lost 7 bases, with 14 bases between them.

The rearrangement uses TRBV7-2 and TRBJ2-1, with 12 bases matching TRBD2. J was trimmed by 6 bases and V by 6 bases; bases with no gene match: 6. Looked up from germline, CDR1 is SGHTA and CDR2 is FQGNSA. The CDR3 contains 15 residues. CDR3: CASSRLAGVRNEQFF. In DNA, the CDR3 is TGTGCCAGCAGTCGACTAGCGGGAGTGCGCAATGAGCAGTTCTTC.

Comment on this clone: In the same sample, other DNA sequences code for this CDR3. The rearrangement links TRBV5-1 to TRBJ1-1; a weak D match, TRBD1 (5 bases). There are 14 residues in the CDR3. Germline values: CDR1 SGHRS, CDR2 YFSETQ. Trimming stripped 5 bases from V and 1 base from J, with 12 bases between. In DNA form, the CDR3 reads TGCGCCAGCAGGGCCGGGACGGGGAACACTGAAGCTTTCTTT. It is translated as CASRAGTGNTEAFF.

Here the CDR3 DNA reads TGTGCCAGCAGGGGAGCGTGGGGGGGCCAAGAGACCCAGTACTTC. Translating it yields CASRGAWGGQETQYF. The gene calls are TRBV28 and TRBJ2-5; 7 bases match TRBD2. Germline V lookup: CDR1 MDHEN, CDR2 SYDVKM. After removal of 6 bases from V and 1 base from J, the junction contained 8 bases not matched to a gene. The CDR3 sequence is 15 residues long.

V is TRBV18 and J is TRBJ2-3; D is unclear. V lost 0 bases, J lost 0 bases, and 7 bases lay in between. The CDR3 loop spans 15 amino acids. Per germline, CDR1 KGHSH and CDR2 LQKENI. The CDR3 DNA reads as TGTGCCAGCTCACCACCGGTCAGAAGCACAGATACGCAGTATTTT. It codes for CASSPPVRSTDTQYF. Filled out from reference TRBV18 and TRBJ2-3, the complete variable domain reads NAGVMQNPRHLVRRRGQEARLRCSPMKGHSHVYWYRQLPEEGLKFMVYLQKENIIDESGMPKERFSAEFPKEGPSILRIQQVVRGDSAAYFCASSPPVRSTDTQYFGPGTRLTVL.

The J gene is TRBJ1-2, the V gene TRBV9; unclear D gene. Germline CDR1 SGDLS, CDR2 YYNGEE. V was pared by 3 bases and J by 1 base, with 16 bases between. The CDR3 spans 16 residues. CDR3 residues: CASSDGYLDNNYGYTF. The CDR3 DNA sequence: TGTGCCAGCAGCGACGGATATCTAGACAATAACTATGGCTACACCTTC.

The sample holds one count of this clone. This chain joins TRBV11-2 and TRBJ1-2; D remains unclear. Trimming cost V 0 bases and J 3 bases, with 5 bases left between them. The CDR3 totals 13 residues. The germline V gene encodes CDR1 SGHAT and CDR2 FQNNGV. This CDR3 reads CASSLDVDYGYTF. The CDR3 region has the DNA TGTGCCAGCAGCTTAGATGTGGACTATGGCTACACCTTC.

The rearrangement uses TRBV28 and TRBJ2-5, with TRBD1 matching over 7 bases. Germline-derived CDR1 and CDR2 are MDHEN and SYDVKM. After removal of 6 bases from V and 0 bases from J, the junction contained 10 bases not matched to a gene. The CDR3 loop spans 16 amino acids. The CDR3: CASSAHRTGYQETQYF. The CDR3 DNA reads as TGTGCCAGCAGCGCCCACCGGACAGGATACCAAGAGACCCAGTACTTC. The variable domain in full, with the rest retrieved from reference TRBV28 and TRBJ2-5, is DVKVTQSSRYLVKRTGEKVFLECVQDMDHENMFWYRQDPGLGLRLIYFSYDVKMKEKGDIPEGYSVSREKKERFSLILESASTNQTSMYLCASSAHRTGYQETQYFGPGTRLLVL.

This chain joins TRBV7-2 and TRBJ2-5, with 13 positions matching TRBD2. The CDR3 is 17 residues long. V was pared by 2 bases and J by 2 bases, with 5 bases of the junction left unmatched. Germline V gene sequence: CDR1 SGHTA, CDR2 FQGNSA. CDR3 coding DNA: TGTGCCAGCAGCTTATCGGGACTAGCGGGGTTTCAAGAGACCCAGTACTTC. Its translation is CASSLSGLAGFQETQYF.

The genes are TRBV18 and TRBJ1-1; 8 nucleotides align to TRBD1. Germline V gene data show CDR1 as KGHSH and CDR2 as LQKENI. V dropped 5 bases and J dropped 11; count of bases not matched to a gene: 10. The CDR3 totals 13 residues. For the CDR3, the DNA is TGTGCCAGCTCATCGGGACAGGCGTCTTACGCTTTCTTT. This gives the protein CASSSGQASYAFF.

V gene TRBV19 combines with J gene TRBJ2-5, with 7 positions matching TRBD2. The CDR3 length is 16 residues. After removal of 5 bases from V and 2 bases from J, the junction contained 11 bases not matched to a gene. In germline, CDR1 is LNHDA, CDR2 SQIVND (reference sequence). The chain's CDR3 is CASSPNPGLPQETQYF. The CDR3 nucleotides are TGTGCCAGTAGTCCAAATCCGGGACTACCACAAGAGACCCAGTACTTC.

The chain recombines TRBV29-1 with TRBJ2-5; 13 positions agree with TRBD2. There are 14 residues in the CDR3. Germline CDR1 SQVTM, CDR2 ANQGSEA. V shed 4 bases, J shed 5 bases, and the junction held 4 bases outside the gene matches. CDR3 nucleotide sequence: TGCAGCGTTGCCCCGACTAGCGGGGGGGAGACCCAGTACTTC. It encodes CSVAPTSGGETQYF.

In this sample, this clone turned up once. V is TRBV7-2 and J is TRBJ1-2; 11 bases are shared with TRBD1. The trim removed 5 bases at V and 8 bases at J, leaving 7 bases unmatched. CDR3 size: 14 residues. CDR1 is SGHTA and CDR2 is FQGNSA in the germline V gene. The CDR3 nucleotides read TGTGCCAGCAGCACAGGACAGGGGGCGTTAGGCTACACCTTC. Protein product: CASSTGQGALGYTF.

The chain has TRBV30 and TRBJ1-1; weak D call: TRBD1 (5 bases). The CDR3 runs 13 residues. V was trimmed by 3 bases and J by 3 bases, leaving 11 bases between them. The germline V gene has CDR1 GTSNPN and CDR2 SVGIG (reference sequence). CDR3 region: CAWRLTGDTEAFF. The CDR3 DNA reads as TGTGCCTGGAGATTGACGGGGGACACTGAAGCTTTCTTT.

This rearrangement joins TRBV2 to TRBJ1-2; TRBD1 agrees at 7 bases. This CDR3 has 13 residues. Germline V gene sequence: CDR1 SNHLY, CDR2 FYNNEI. Germline trimming cut 8 bases from V and 8 bases from J; bases unmatched to any gene: 11. The CDR3 reads CASLQGGPGGYTF. The CDR3 bases are TGTGCCAGCCTCCAAGGGGGCCCAGGGGGCTACACCTTC.

The rearrangement links TRBV6-5 to TRBJ2-1; 8 bases line up with TRBD1. The CDR3 is 16 residues long. Looked up from germline, CDR1 is MNHEY and CDR2 is SVGAGI. Germline trimming cut 0 bases from V and 8 bases from J; bases unmatched to any gene: 9. CDR3 loop: CASSYSVRTGNDEQFF. In DNA form, the CDR3 reads TGTGCCAGCAGTTACTCGGTCAGGACAGGGAACGATGAGCAGTTCTTC.

The chain couples TRBV6-6 to TRBJ1-4; D not certain. The V and J ends lost 6 bases and 0 bases respectively, with 8 bases between them. The CDR3 loop spans 14 amino acids. Germline CDR1 MNHNY, CDR2 SVGAGI (reference sequence). CDR3: CASSERATNEKLFF. CDR3 sequence (DNA): TGTGCCAGCAGCGAACGGGCAACTAATGAAAAACTGTTTTTT.

V and J are TRBV7-8 and TRBJ1-2, with 10 bases matching TRBD1. The junction had 10 bases not matched to a gene; V was cut back by 5 bases and J by 7 bases. CDR1 is SGHVS, CDR2 FQNEAQ, per germline. CDR3 size: 15 residues. The CDR3 spells CASSQQGTGEFGYTF. The CDR3 DNA reads as TGTGCCAGCAGCCAGCAAGGGACAGGGGAATTTGGCTACACCTTC.

This chain links TRBV10-1 with TRBJ2-3; 9 bases are shared with TRBD2. V shed 2 bases, J shed 2 bases, and the junction held 8 bases outside the gene matches. CDR1 and CDR2 from the germline V gene are WNHNN and SYGVQD (reference sequence). The CDR3 runs to 17 residues. The CDR3 DNA reads TGCGCCAGCAGTGAGGATTCGGGCGGGGGGGCCACAGATACGCAGTATTTT. Protein sequence: CASSEDSGGGATDTQYF.

The CDR3: CASRDPGTGNHEQYF. In DNA, the CDR3 is TGTGCCAGCAGAGATCCCGGGACAGGGAACCACGAGCAGTACTTC. The chain has TRBV6-6 and TRBJ2-7, with 9 nucleotides matching TRBD1. The CDR3 consists of 15 residues. With 6 bases clipped from V and 5 bases from J, the junction kept 11 bases outside the gene matches. Germline V gene lookup returns CDR1 MNHNY and CDR2 SVGAGI (reference sequence).

The chain joins TRBV5-4 to TRBJ2-3, with no clear D. V lost 4 bases and J 1 base, leaving 16 bases between the germline ends. Germline assignment: CDR1 SGHNT and CDR2 YYREEE (reference sequence). The CDR3 totals 16 residues. CDR3 bases: TGTGCCAGCAGCCTCCCCCCCTCCGGCGGCACAGATACGCAGTATTTT. Amino acid sequence: CASSLPPSGGTDTQYF.

This chain connects TRBV7-8 to TRBJ2-1, with D unclear. The CDR3 has 13 residues. Germline V gene sequence: CDR1 SGHVS, CDR2 FQNEAQ. Trimming took 3 bases from V and 15 from J, leaving 18 bases between them. The CDR3 nucleotides are TGTGCCAGCAGCTTCAAACCCATGGGATTGAGGTTCTTC. Translated: CASSFKPMGLRFF.

The chain combines TRBV9 with TRBJ2-2; the D is unclear. This CDR3 is built from 14 residues. Germline CDR1 and CDR2: SGDLS and YYNGEE. V lost 0 bases, J lost 7 bases, and 10 bases lay in between. The CDR3 nucleotides are TGTGCCAGCAGCGTAGGATCCCTTCTCGGGGAGCTGTTTTTT. Residues: CASSVGSLLGELFF.